These T cell receptor beta chains were read from a single sample in a study of blood T cell repertoires in COVID-19. Some clones are missing from TCRdb's copy, which holds only in-frame ones; the method was immunoSEQ multiplex PCR. This sample has 70,000 to 95,000 clones, with 86% found just once. Sequences were obtained from peripheral blood. These receptors were collected from a human donor in a cohort sampled during active COVID-19. CDR3s include the opening cysteine and the closing phenylalanine or tryptophan. The D gene is left open where the match is weak. Size values are once, few and many counts, or a class for expanded clones, and some rows have none.

j_call clone_size d_call cdr3_length v_call cdr3_nt cdr3_aa
TRBJ2-3 NA TRBD2 17 TRBV2 TGTGCCAGCTGGGACACGGGACTAGCGGCGAACACAGATACGCAGTATTTT CASWDTGLAANTDTQYF
TRBJ1-5 NA TRBD1 14 TRBV3-1/TRBV3-2 TGTGCCAGCAGCCAAGCAGGGGGCGATCAGCCCCAGCATTTT CASSQAGGDQPQHF
TRBJ2-3 NA TRBD1 16 TRBV2 TGTGCCAGCAGTGAAGCGGGACAGGGAGGAGTAGATACGCAGTATTTT CASSEAGQGGVDTQYF
TRBJ2-2 NA TRBD2 16 TRBV5-6 TGTGCCAGCAGCCCAAGCGGACTAGCGTCTACCGGGGAGCTGTTTTTT CASSPSGLASTGELFF
TRBJ2-3 once TRBD1 17 TRBV2 TGTGCCAGCAGTGAAGGGACAGGGGGCATGGGCACAGATACGCAGTATTTT CASSEGTGGMGTDTQYF
TRBJ2-7 NA TRBD1 13 TRBV4-3 TGCGCCAGCAGCCAAGGGACAGGCTACGAGCAGTACTTC CASSQGTGYEQYF
TRBJ1-3 medium-sized TRBD1 15 TRBV28 TGTGCCAGCAACCCGACAGGGTATGGTGGAAACACCATATATTTT CASNPTGYGGNTIYF
TRBJ1-5 NA NA 15 TRBV19 TGTGCCAGTAGCGGTCAGGTGCGGGGGGTGAGGCCCCAGCATTTT CASSGQVRGVRPQHF
TRBJ2-1 NA TRBD2 14 TRBV7-3 TGTGCCAGCAGCCCTACTAGCGGGAGCGATGAGCAGTTCTTC CASSPTSGSDEQFF
TRBJ1-5 NA TRBD1 16 TRBV9 TGTGCCAGCAGCGCAGGGACAGGGGGGAGCAATCAGCCCCAGCATTTT CASSAGTGGSNQPQHF
TRBJ1-1 NA TRBD1 21 TRBV23-1 TGCGCCAGCAGTCATTCTGACCGAAGAACGGGACAGGGGGCCTCGAACACTGAAGCTTTCTTT CASSHSDRRTGQGASNTEAFF
TRBJ2-5 NA NA 14 TRBV2 TGTGCCAGCAGTCTACGGGACTCAGGGGAGACCCAGTACTTC CASSLRDSGETQYF
TRBJ2-3 NA TRBD1 16 TRBV9 TGTGCCAGCAGCGTCGCCGGGACAGGGGGTCCGGATACGCAGTATTTT CASSVAGTGGPDTQYF
TRBJ1-1 NA TRBD1 15 TRBV7-2 TGTGCCAGCAGCACCCAGGGACAGGGGAACACTGAAGCTTTCTTT CASSTQGQGNTEAFF
TRBJ1-1 NA NA 15 TRBV6-2/TRBV6-3 TGTGCCAGCAGTTCAGGAGGAGCCTTGAACACTGAAGCTTTCTTT CASSSGGALNTEAFF
TRBJ1-3 once NA 13 TRBV19 TGTGCCAGTAGGCCGGCGGGGGGAAACACCATATATTTT CASRPAGGNTIYF
TRBJ2-3 NA TRBD2 19 TRBV4-2 TGTGCCAGCAGCCAAGATGGGCGGGGGGGCGGTTATGGTACAGATACGCAGTATTTT CASSQDGRGGGYGTDTQYF
TRBJ2-3 few NA 14 TRBV5-6 TGTGCCAGCAGCCTTACACCTAGCACAGATACGCAGTATTTT CASSLTPSTDTQYF
TRBJ2-2 NA TRBD2 16 TRBV4-1 TGCGCCAGCAGCCAAGTTCTAGCGGGCCGCACCGGGGAGCTGTTTTTT CASSQVLAGRTGELFF
TRBJ1-2 NA TRBD1 15 TRBV4-3 TGCGCCAGCAGCCACCCGGGACAGGGATTCTATGGCTACACCTTC CASSHPGQGFYGYTF
TRBJ2-1 once NA 13 TRBV6-2/TRBV6-3 TGTGCCAGCAGTTACTATGGCGGCAGTGAGCAGTTCTTC CASSYYGGSEQFF
TRBJ2-5 NA NA 13 TRBV5-6 TGTGCCAGCAGCTTCGGGTATCAAGAGACCCAGTACTTC CASSFGYQETQYF
TRBJ1-1 NA TRBD1 14 TRBV19 TGTGCCAGTAGTACCGACAGGGTAGGGACTGAAGCTTTCTTT CASSTDRVGTEAFF
TRBJ1-1 NA TRBD1 13 TRBV6-2/TRBV6-3 TGTGCCAGCAGCCGCGGGACAGACACTGAAGCTTTCTTT CASSRGTDTEAFF
TRBJ2-2 NA TRBD2 16 TRBV7-7 TGTGCCAGCAGCTTACTAGCGGGGGACTACACCGGGGAGCTGTTTTTT CASSLLAGDYTGELFF
TRBJ2-5 NA NA 12 TRBV5-6 TGTGCCAGCAGCTTGACACAAGAGACCCAGTACTTC CASSLTQETQYF
TRBJ2-7 NA TRBD2 14 TRBV9 TGTGCCAGCAGCTTTGGCGGGAGCGGGGACGAGCAGTACTTC CASSFGGSGDEQYF
TRBJ2-7 NA TRBD1 14 TRBV4-1 TGCGCCAGCAGCCTGGGACAGGGGACCTACGAGCAGTACTTC CASSLGQGTYEQYF
TRBJ2-1 NA NA 15 TRBV19 TGTGCCAGTAGTATAGGGACGGGAGTTAGAAATGAGCAGTTCTTC CASSIGTGVRNEQFF
TRBJ1-4 NA TRBD1 14 TRBV28 TGTGCCAGCAGCCTACAGGGGGTAGGCGAAAAACTGTTTTTT CASSLQGVGEKLFF
TRBJ1-2 NA TRBD1 14 TRBV2 TGTGCCAGCAGTGGAGGACAGGGGAGGGATGGCTACACCTTC CASSGGQGRDGYTF
TRBJ2-7 few NA 14 TRBV10-1 TGCGCCAGCAGTGACCCTCTTTCCCCCTACGAGCAGTACTTC CASSDPLSPYEQYF
TRBJ1-5 NA NA 16 TRBV6-2/TRBV6-3 TGTGCCAGCAGTTACCTTGGGGCCGATAGCAATCAGCCCCAGCATTTT CASSYLGADSNQPQHF
TRBJ1-3 NA NA 14 TRBV4-3 TGCGCCAGCAGCCAAGATACCAGTCGAAACACCATATATTTT CASSQDTSRNTIYF
TRBJ1-2 NA NA 12 TRBV29-1 TGCAGCGTTCAGGGCGGCGATTATGGCTACACCTTC CSVQGGDYGYTF
TRBJ2-2 NA NA 12 TRBV14 TGTGCCAGCCGGATGACTACCGGGGAGCTGTTTTTT CASRMTTGELFF
TRBJ2-3 NA TRBD2 19 TRBV2 TGTGCCAGCATCCTACGGGGTCTAGCGGGGATGTCTAGCACAGATACGCAGTATTTT CASILRGLAGMSSTDTQYF
TRBJ2-5 NA TRBD1 15 TRBV7-2 TGTGCCAGCAGCTTGGACAGGGGTTACGCAGAGACCCAGTACTTC CASSLDRGYAETQYF
TRBJ2-3 once TRBD2 17 TRBV24-1 TGTGCCACCAGCGGGACAACAGGACTAGCGGGGGACGATACGCAGTATTTT CATSGTTGLAGDDTQYF
TRBJ1-2 NA TRBD1 13 TRBV19 TGTGCCAGTACCTCCGGGACAGGTTATGGCTACACCTTC CASTSGTGYGYTF
TRBJ1-2 NA NA 12 TRBV6-5 TGTGCCAGCAGCAGGGGAGAAGGTGGCTACACCTTC CASSRGEGGYTF
TRBJ1-5 NA NA 14 TRBV3-1/TRBV3-2 TGTGCCAGCAGTGTCACAGGGTTCAATCAGCCCCAGCATTTT CASSVTGFNQPQHF
TRBJ1-1 once TRBD1 16 TRBV18 TGTGCCAGCTCACCTCAGGGGGGAAGGATGAACACTGAAGCTTTCTTT CASSPQGGRMNTEAFF
TRBJ1-5 NA NA 15 TRBV18 TGTGCCAGCTCACCATCAGGGCAGGGCAATCAGCCCCAGCATTTT CASSPSGQGNQPQHF
TRBJ1-5 few NA 16 TRBV30 TGTGCCTGGAGTGTGGGACACTGGTATAGCAATCAGCCCCAGCATTTT CAWSVGHWYSNQPQHF
TRBJ1-2 NA NA 15 TRBV7-3 TGTGCCAGCAGCCCCCCCCGGGGGGGTAACTATGGCTACACCTTC CASSPPRGGNYGYTF
TRBJ2-1 NA NA 13 TRBV4-1 TGCGCCAGCAGCCAGGACTTCTACAATGAGCAGTTCTTC CASSQDFYNEQFF
TRBJ2-7 NA NA 13 TRBV6-5 TGTGCCAGCAGTTACCTGACAGAAGGCGAGCAGTACTTC CASSYLTEGEQYF
TRBJ1-2 NA TRBD1 13 TRBV12-5 TGTGCTAGTGGGACAGGGAGCGGCTATGGCTACACCTTC CASGTGSGYGYTF
TRBJ2-7 NA TRBD1 16 TRBV27 TGTGCCAGCAGGGTTCTAGGGACAGCGACCGCCTACGAGCAGTACTTC CASRVLGTATAYEQYF
TRBJ2-2 NA TRBD1 15 TRBV9 TGTGCCAGCAGCGTAGGAGGACAGGGTCTCGGGGAGCTGTTTTTT CASSVGGQGLGELFF
TRBJ2-5 NA NA 17 TRBV21-1 TGTGCCAGCAGCCCCCGGAAAGGGAACGGACTCCCGGGGACCCAGTACTTC CASSPRKGNGLPGTQYF
TRBJ2-7 NA NA 16 TRBV5-1 TGCGCCAGCAGCGGGTCGGGGGGCCTCAGCTCCTACGAGCAGTACTTC CASSGSGGLSSYEQYF
TRBJ2-6 NA NA 15 TRBV3-1/TRBV3-2 TGTGCCAGCAGCCAGGCCAGGTCTGGGGCCAACGTCCTGACTTTC CASSQARSGANVLTF